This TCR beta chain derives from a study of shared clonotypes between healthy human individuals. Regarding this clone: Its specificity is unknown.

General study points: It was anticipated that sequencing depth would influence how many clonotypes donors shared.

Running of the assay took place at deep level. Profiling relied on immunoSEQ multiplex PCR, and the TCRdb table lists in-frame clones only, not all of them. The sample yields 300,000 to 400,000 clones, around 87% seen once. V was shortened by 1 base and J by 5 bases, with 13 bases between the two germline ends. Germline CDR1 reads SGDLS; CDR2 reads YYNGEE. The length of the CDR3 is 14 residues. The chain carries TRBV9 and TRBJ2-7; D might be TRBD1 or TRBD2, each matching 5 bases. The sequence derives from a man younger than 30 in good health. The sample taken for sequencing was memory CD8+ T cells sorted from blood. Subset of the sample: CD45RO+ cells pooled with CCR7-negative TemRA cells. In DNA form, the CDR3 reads TGTGCCAGCAGCGTATTTCCCCGGGACGACGAGCAGTACTTC. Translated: CASSVFPRDDEQYF.